The 20 T cell receptor beta chains presented below share a single source sample, sequenced in a study of cytomegalovirus exposure and HLA in healthy donors. This PCR relied on a set of 60 Vbeta primers and 13 Jbeta primers. Some clones are missing from TCRdb's copy, which holds only in-frame ones; the method was immunoSEQ multiplex PCR. The sample includes under 200,000 clones, around three quarters seen only once; the top ten take 1.5% to 2%. Material for sequencing was PBMCs. Receptors originate from a woman in her 30s in good health and CMV-seronegative.

The chain employs TRBV19 and TRBJ2-2, with D possibly matching TRBD2 (6 bases). Trimming cost V 5 bases and J 2 bases, with 9 bases left between them. The CDR3 length is 14 residues. Germline V gene data show CDR1 as LNHDA and CDR2 as SQIVND (reference sequence). This CDR3 reads CASSAGPNTGELFF. CDR3 DNA sequence: TGTGCCAGTAGTGCGGGACCAAACACCGGGGAGCTGTTTTTT.

The CDR3 nucleotides read TGTGCCAGCAGCTTGGTCACACGTGAAGCTTTCTTT. Its protein product is CASSLVTREAFF. The V gene is TRBV5-6, the J gene TRBJ1-1, with D uncertain. V shed 0 bases and J shed 7 bases, with 7 bases lying between them. CDR1 is SGHDT, CDR2 YYEEEE, per germline. The CDR3 extends over 12 amino acids. The full variable domain, in which reference TRBV5-6 and TRBJ1-1 provide the parts outside the CDR3, is DAGVTQSPTHLIKTRGQQVTLRCSPKSGHDTVSWYQQALGQGPQFIFQYYEEEERQRGNFPDRFSGHQFPNYSSELNVNALLLGDSALYLCASSLVTREAFFGQGTRLTVV.

The V and J genes are TRBV6-1 and TRBJ2-5; D is perhaps TRBD1 (6 bases). The CDR3 is 13 amino acids. Germline V gene data show CDR1 as MNHNS and CDR2 as SASEGT. The ends were cut back, 6 bases at V and 5 bases at J, with 13 bases in the middle. DNA of the CDR3: TGTGCCAGCAGAATGACAGGCGCGGAGACCCAGTACTTC. Translating it yields CASRMTGAETQYF.

This sequence joins TRBV6-6 and TRBJ2-1, with 7 positions matching TRBD1. CDR3 size: 15 residues. Germline V CDR1 and CDR2: MNHNY, SVGAGI (reference sequence). Trimming took 5 bases from V and 4 from J; bases not matched to a gene: 8. The CDR3 protein is CASSQPDRVYNEQFF. CDR3 in DNA: TGTGCCAGCAGTCAACCTGACAGGGTATACAATGAGCAGTTCTTC.

The chain recombines TRBV25-1 with TRBJ1-6; D uncertain. The length of the CDR3 is 14 residues. V gave up 6 bases and J gave up 13 bases, with 19 bases separating them. Germline V gene sequence: CDR1 MGHDK, CDR2 SYGVNS. This CDR3 is CASSDASWPRPLHF. The DNA of the CDR3 is TGTGCCAGCAGCGATGCCTCCTGGCCCCGTCCCCTCCACTTT.

This clone turned up a few times. The rearrangement uses TRBV12-5 and TRBJ2-6, with unresolved D. Germline V gives CDR1 LGHNT, CDR2 FRNRAP. Trimming took off 8 bases at V and 0 bases at J, with 14 bases between the two ends. The CDR3 extends over 16 amino acids. The CDR3 nucleotides read TGTGCTAGTCATGGGCCCCTCTCCTCTGGGGCCAACGTCCTGACTTTC. Protein sequence: CASHGPLSSGANVLTF. The full variable domain, its missing parts supplied by reference TRBV12-5 and TRBJ2-6, is DARVTQTPRHKVTEMGQEVTMRCQPILGHNTVFWYRQTMMQGLELLAYFRNRAPLDDSGMPKDRFSAEMPDATLATLKIQPSEPRDSAVYFCASHGPLSSGANVLTFGAGSRLTVL.

The chain links TRBV9 to TRBJ1-1; weak D call: TRBD1 (6 bases). CDR3 length: 14 amino acids. Trimming shortened V by 0 bases and J by 6 bases, and 12 bases separated the two germline ends. Germline loops: CDR1 SGDLS, CDR2 YYNGEE. Written as DNA, the CDR3 is TGTGCCAGCAGCGTAGGTTCGGGGGGCCCTGAAGCTTTCTTT. Its translation: CASSVGSGGPEAFF.

The CDR3 DNA sequence: TGTGCCAGCAGCGTGTTAGCGGGAGGGACCGTAGATACGCAGTATTTT. Translating it yields CASSVLAGGTVDTQYF. V gene TRBV9 combines with J gene TRBJ2-3; 11 bases line up with TRBD2. The germline CDR1 and CDR2 sequences are SGDLS and YYNGEE. The CDR3 loop spans 16 amino acids. The V and J ends lost 2 bases and 5 bases, in that order; junction bases with no gene match: 7.

This clone turned up a few times. The chain is built from TRBV5-4 and TRBJ2-3, with a tentative D call TRBD1 (6 bases). This CDR3 contains 13 residues. Germline loops: CDR1 SGHNT, CDR2 YYREEE (reference sequence). V lost 3 bases, J lost 2 bases, and 7 bases lay in between. The CDR3 region is CASSSGVTDTQYF. The DNA of the CDR3 is TGTGCCAGCAGCTCAGGGGTCACAGATACGCAGTATTTT.

CDR3: CASSLDSFGYTF. DNA for the CDR3: TGTGCCAGCAGCCTCGACAGTTTTGGCTACACCTTC. V usage is TRBV7-9 and J usage is TRBJ1-2, with D perhaps TRBD1 (5 bases). Germline loops: CDR1 SEHNR, CDR2 FQNEAQ (reference sequence). The CDR3 covers 12 residues. V lost 5 bases, J lost 7 bases, and 11 bases lay in between.

This chain uses TRBV2 with TRBJ2-3, with D possibly matching TRBD2 (5 bases). With 6 bases removed from V and 9 bases from J, the gap between germline ends came to 13 bases. This CDR3 spans 12 amino acids. Germline V gene sequence: CDR1 SNHLY, CDR2 FYNNEI. As DNA, the CDR3 is TGTGCCAGCAGGGACTCGGTCCGCACGCAGTATTTT. It translates to CASRDSVRTQYF. The complete variable domain, with remaining parts taken from reference TRBV2 and TRBJ2-3, reads EPEVTQTPSHQVTQMGQEVILRCVPISNHLYFYWYRQILGQKVEFLVSFYNNEISEKSEIFDDQFSVERPDGSNFTLKIRSTKLEDSAMYFCASRDSVRTQYFGPGTRLTVL.

J is TRBJ1-6 and V is TRBV27, with 9 nucleotides matching TRBD1. The V and J ends lost 6 bases and 6 bases, in that order; junction bases with no gene match: 3. This CDR3 has 14 residues. Germline CDR1 is MNHEY and CDR2 is SMNVEV (reference sequence). The CDR3 nucleotides are TGTGCCAGCAGGGACAGGGGTCTTAATTCACCCCTCCACTTT. It codes for CASRDRGLNSPLHF.

The rearrangement joins TRBV5-1 to TRBJ2-5, with 7 bases that match TRBD1. Germline assignment: CDR1 SGHRS and CDR2 YFSETQ. This CDR3 comprises 14 residues. The V gene end was trimmed by 7 bases and the J gene end by 4 bases; junction bases not matched to a gene: 10. This CDR3 reads CASYEGAPSETQYF. The CDR3 bases are TGCGCCAGCTACGAGGGGGCACCTTCAGAGACCCAGTACTTC.

This clone was seen a handful of times. The chain links TRBV6-6 to TRBJ1-4, with D unclear. Trimming pared 6 bases from V and 6 bases from J, leaving 17 bases between. Germline CDR1 and CDR2: MNHNY and SVGAGI (reference sequence). The CDR3 consists of 15 residues. CDR3 sequence (DNA): TGTGCCAGCAGCCCTGGCGGGGTTTGGGATGAAAAACTGTTTTTT. Protein product: CASSPGGVWDEKLFF.

This chain links TRBV4-1 with TRBJ2-5, with D unresolved. CDR1 is MGHRA, CDR2 YSYEKL, per germline. Trimming left V 1 base short and J 2 bases short, with 11 bases between. The CDR3 has 15 residues. The DNA for the CDR3 is TGCGCCAGCAGCCAAGGAGTCGGTTTGCAAGAGACCCAGTACTTC. Translation gives CASSQGVGLQETQYF.

Comments on this clone: This sample also contains other DNA sequences that code for the same CDR3. The chain is built from TRBV5-4 and TRBJ1-1; 7 positions match TRBD1. Germline values: CDR1 SGHNT, CDR2 YYREEE (reference sequence). CDR3 length: 16 amino acids. Germline trimming cut 0 bases from V and 1 base from J; bases unmatched to any gene: 6. Here the CDR3 DNA reads TGTGCCAGCAGCTTGGTTTCTTGGACAGGGAACACTGAAGCTTTCTTT. Translated: CASSLVSWTGNTEAFF.

The CDR3 DNA follows: TGTGCCAGCAGTCTATATCGAGAGAACACTGAAGCTTTCTTT. Encoded protein: CASSLYRENTEAFF. The chain has TRBV28 and TRBJ1-1, with D unresolved. Germline V gene sequence: CDR1 MDHEN, CDR2 SYDVKM. Trimming cost V 5 bases and J 1 base, with 11 bases left between them. The CDR3 totals 14 residues.

This clone occurred once. The gene calls are TRBV6-6 and TRBJ1-6, with TRBD1 identical over 7 bases. Germline loops: CDR1 MNHNY, CDR2 SVGAGI (reference sequence). Unmatched junction bases numbered 7, after V lost 7 bases and J lost 4 bases. The CDR3 loop spans 15 amino acids. CDR3 residues: CASNPGTAYNSPLHF. The CDR3 DNA follows: TGTGCCAGCAACCCTGGGACAGCGTATAATTCACCCCTCCACTTT.

The chain uses TRBV4-1 and TRBJ2-1; 7 bases map to TRBD1. With V trimmed by 1 base and J by 0 bases, 0 bases remained unmatched. There are 15 residues in the CDR3. CDR1 is MGHRA, CDR2 YSYEKL, per germline. CDR3 residues: CASSQAGGSYNEQFF. CDR3 in DNA: TGCGCCAGCAGCCAAGCAGGGGGCTCCTACAATGAGCAGTTCTTC.

The chain joins TRBV7-8 to TRBJ2-1; unclear D gene. Trimming stripped 4 bases from V and 5 bases from J, with 9 bases between. Looked up from germline, CDR1 is SGHVS and CDR2 is FQNEAQ. The CDR3 loop spans 13 amino acids. As DNA, the CDR3 is TGTGCCAGCAGCTCCCCCACAGACAATGAGCAGTTCTTC. Translated: CASSSPTDNEQFF.